This T cell receptor beta chain was recorded in a study of cytomegalovirus exposure and HLA in healthy donors (dated by TCRdb to about 2017). As for the study more broadly: An earlier analysis of 587 of the donors reported roughly 300 Gb of sequence data and some 100 million unique TCR beta sequences from 150 million to 200 million T cells. An early release that covered 640 HLA-typed donors contained about 300 gigabases of sequencing data and around 85 million unique TCR sequences. Among the roughly 400 genotyped donors, 81% belonged to the genetic ancestry cluster associated with self-reported Caucasian donors. The study aimed to test whether cataloging public T cell receptors could reveal signatures of past pathogen exposure. The study used immunosequencing to profile the T cell repertoires of about 670 subjects and linked those repertoires to cytomegalovirus serostatus. Besides the first cohort of 500 to 700 subjects, a separate validation cohort made up of around 120 different subjects was used. High-throughput TCR immunosequencing, statistical association of individual TCRs with disease status, and machine learning were combined to predict cytomegalovirus infection status. In a later analysis, previously published TCR beta repertoires from 666 donors were re-analyzed and high-resolution HLA genotyping was added so that TCR occurrence patterns could be studied. In the later analysis, no new phenotypic data were used to find candidate immune exposures; instead, reliance was placed on TCR beta sequences and their occurrence across donors. An earlier analysis of around 580 of the donors used high-throughput TCR beta sequencing to judge whether each TCR beta V gene segment behaved as functional or pseudogenic. Donor age, sex, ethnicity and CMV serostatus were compiled alongside the repertoire data. A later genetic analysis took genome-wide SNP genotypes for about three fifths of the 666 donors and used that subset as a discovery cohort. All discovery cohort repertoires had been generated on a single sequencing platform. HLA typing covered class I and class II loci at four-digit resolution. Typing coverage varied by locus: roughly 629-640 donors for A, B, C, DRB1 and DQB1; more than 500 for DQA1; around 610 for DPA1; roughly 470 for DPB1. Because of strong linkage in the cohort, roughly five DR-DQ haplotypes were treated as single units for association and clustering. Among some 400 genotyped donors of the cohort, an average of around 240,000 unique TCR beta nucleotide sequences was sequenced per donor, of which 15% to 20% were non-productive. Study-wide conclusions, independent of this receptor: Because HLA typing was unavailable for some donors at each locus, only the typed subset was used in association tests. Compared with equally common non-associated chains, HLA-associated TCR beta chains in a later analysis were more clonally expanded and had lower generation probabilities. Most TCR sequences were seen in very few donors, while some public TCRs were found in many individuals. According to a later genetic analysis, donors in an Asian-associated ancestry cluster had fewer N-insertions in productive TCRs than the approximately 700-donor mean. It was suggested by the authors that the approach could potentially be generalized to other disease states and immunological phenotypes. The study listed 150 to 200 TCR beta chains as associated with cytomegalovirus. A further reported finding was that TCR beta sequences accurately predicted the HLA-A and HLA-B alleles for most subjects in the first cohort. An earlier analysis of 587 of the donors showed that most TCR beta V segments appeared in productive rearrangements either about 87% or about 30% of the time, which broadly matched IMGT annotations. Roughly uniform sequencing depth across donors was assumed in presence/absence analyses, although this assumption may not hold. At a false discovery rate of 0.05, a later analysis linked fewer than 20,000 TCR beta sequences to specific HLA alleles. Correlated functional status among segregating V segments might reflect linkage disequilibrium, but an unknown experimental factor could not be ruled out. Several of the top co-occurrence clusters appeared to be linked to parvovirus B19, influenza, CMV and Epstein-Barr virus, according to a later analysis. A cluster of highly shared sequence variants was judged likely to be a technical artifact of the sequencing pipeline. A later analysis found that most CMV-associated TCR beta chains appeared HLA-restricted, with HLA associations seemingly driven largely by CMV exposure. The classifier was reported to diagnose cytomegalovirus status with high specificity and sensitivity in both the original cohort and the validation cohort. The earlier analysis of some 540 of the donors excluded seventeen rarely observed V segments, including chromosome 9 orphons, because counts were too low. In vitro tests confirmed that a few of the cytomegalovirus-associated TCR beta chains recognize cytomegalovirus antigens. In a later analysis, the rate of TCR association differed among HLA loci, with DRB1 alleles having the most associated TCRs and HLA-C alleles having the fewest. Only TCR beta chains were sequenced in this cohort, and the absence of alpha or paired-chain data limited detectable features. When HLA alleles, especially DR and DQ, strongly co-occurred, attributing TCR associations to individual alleles was difficult. For the cohort, immune exposure information was limited to CMV serostatus. An association between a missense DCLRE1C variant and V-gene and J-gene trimming of TCR beta chains was found in a later genetic analysis and replicated in an independent cohort.

The method behind the library was the immunoSEQ multiplex PCR assay. A mixture of 60 forward primers for TCR Vbeta segments and 13 reverse primers for TCR Jbeta segments was used in the multiplex PCR. The CDR3 region of rearranged TCR beta genes was amplified from genomic DNA with a multiplex PCR assay. The Illumina HiSeq System was used to sequence the amplified TCR beta libraries as 87-base-pair reads. On the study's bioinformatics: Across the 500 to 750 repertoires, a later analysis counted 80 million or so unique TCR beta chains, approximately 12 million of which were shared by at least two donors. Raw reads were error-corrected and collapsed into unique sequences with a nearest-neighbor algorithm that merged closely related sequences to remove PCR and sequencing errors. To assign V, D and J gene segments, CDR3 sequences were aligned to IMGT reference sequences. Each retained sequence needed at least a six-nucleotide match to both a V gene segment and a J gene segment. Rearrangements were called productive when the CDR3 lacked stop codons and stayed in frame with V and J; all others were non-productive. CDR3 was defined according to IMGT convention as the region running from the second conserved V-encoded cysteine to the conserved J-encoded phenylalanine. The earlier analysis of about 610 of the donors excluded any sequence lacking an unambiguous match to a single V gene segment. In an earlier analysis of several hundred of the donors, a V segment was called functional when productive rearrangements were above 56.7%, and segregating when the standard deviation between donors exceeded 5%. To diagnose cytomegalovirus status from the catalog of TCR beta chain sequences, a statistical classification framework was built. A later analysis assigned V and J genes by comparing TCR nucleotide sequences with IMGT/GENE-DB human TR gene sequences. Using the TCRdist pipeline, a later analysis assigned CDR3 sequences along with most-parsimonious VDJ recombination scenarios. In a later analysis, each TCR beta chain was defined by its CDR3 amino acid sequence together with its V-gene family, and reads without a unique V-gene family were excluded. To address suspected cross-contamination and a sequencing artifact, a later analysis removed around 600 highly shared, low-generation-probability nucleotide sequences. For each public chain, a later analysis derived a clonal expansion index from normalized ranks of inferred template counts within each repertoire. Generation probabilities in a later analysis came from a VDJ recombination model fitted to out-of-frame rearrangements, and those results were checked against IGoR. In a later analysis, TCR-TCR, TCR-HLA and TCR-CMV co-occurrence was scored with hypergeometric tests, and a repertoire-size bias correction was applied to TCR pairs. In a later analysis, false discovery rates were estimated by permuting HLA or CMV assignments 20 times. A later analysis grouped co-occurring TCRs with DBSCAN, adding TCRdist sequence similarity when clustering within HLA-allele-positive subsets. For co-occurrence clustering, repertoires with fewer than 30,000 or more than 120,000 public chains were excluded, along with roughly 5 repertoires with anomalous nucleotide sharing. As stored in TCRdb, this immuneACCESS dataset retains in-frame rearrangements with V and J assigned. A fraction of the clones does not appear; measured against another copy, unresolved V genes explain less than half of the discrepancy, and the remainder lacks a known reason. V and J calls and clone size are copied from that table; D and trimming were computed from the DNA. For this sample there are around 150,000 clones; approximately 71% appear just once. The ten largest clones represent just under 5% of the sample.

As for this clone: Its recognized antigen is unknown. One base away there is no much larger clone; base qualities are not given.

The cohort comprised some 700 healthy bone marrow donors. Cohort members were all nominally healthy when sampled, although unrecorded immune exposures were likely present. The donor was CMV seronegative and was included in the group of a few hundred seronegative cohort members. Each donor provided a peripheral blood sample, and peripheral blood mononuclear cells were used for TCR beta sequencing. Genomic DNA extraction from the blood cell samples was performed with the Qiagen DNeasy Blood Extraction Kit. Sequenced input: PBMCs. This receptor was taken from a male donor in good health and CMV-seronegative.

The CDR3 region has the sequence CASSEQSYEQYF. The nucleotides are TGCGCCAGCAGTGAACAGTCGTACGAGCAGTACTTC. The rearranged chain carries TRBV10-2 and TRBJ2-7, with the D gene call left open. From cysteine to phenylalanine, the CDR3 is 12 amino acids long. Of all the DNA, just the CDR3 is kept, 36 bases in frame from base 1. The V and J ends are trimmed by 3 bases and 4 bases, leaving 7 bases between them. CDR1 and CDR2 are read off the germline V gene as WSHSY and SAAADI.